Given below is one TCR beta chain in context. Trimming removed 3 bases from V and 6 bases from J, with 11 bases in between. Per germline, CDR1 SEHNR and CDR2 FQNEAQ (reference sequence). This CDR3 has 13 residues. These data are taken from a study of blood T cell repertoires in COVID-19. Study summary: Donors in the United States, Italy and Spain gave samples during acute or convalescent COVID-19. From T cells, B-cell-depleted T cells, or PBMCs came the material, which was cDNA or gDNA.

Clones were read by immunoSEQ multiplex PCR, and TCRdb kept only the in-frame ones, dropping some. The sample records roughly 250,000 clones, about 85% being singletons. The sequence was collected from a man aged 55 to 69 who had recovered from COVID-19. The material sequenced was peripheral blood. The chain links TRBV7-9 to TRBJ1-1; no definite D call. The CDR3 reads CASSFGERAEAFF. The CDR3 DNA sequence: TGTGCCAGCAGCTTCGGGGAGCGGGCTGAAGCTTTCTTT.